Listed here is a single T cell receptor beta chain. A read error is possible here, since a much larger clone lies one base away. The entire patient cohort was treatment-naive prior to thyroid surgery. MiXCR reprocessed the PCR reads for TCRdb. The sample lists around 89,000 clones, about 15% occurring once. This CDR3 is built from 16 residues. V was clipped by 5 bases and J by 4 bases; unmatched bases: 7. Germline V gene sequence: CDR1 SGHVS, CDR2 FNYEAQ. This sample is drawn from a study of metastatic and nonmetastatic thyroid tumors. This receptor was taken from a female donor with papillary thyroid cancer or a benign thyroid nodule (not recorded which). Some clones in this sample may be carry-over from other donors' samples. Sequenced: blood. The rearrangement links TRBV7-6 to TRBJ2-3; 12 bases agree with TRBD2. The CDR3: CASSQTSGGRADTQYF. The CDR3 nucleotides read TGTGCCAGCAGCCAAACTAGCGGGGGGCGCGCAGATACGCAGTATTTT.